The 11 T cell receptor beta chains reported below all come from one sample, sequenced in a study of T cells in tuberculosis (dated by TCRdb to between 2018 and 2020). After being thawed and rested overnight, PBMC were stained with GMM-loaded CD1B tetramer, a Live/Dead dye and anti-CD3, and were then sorted on a FACS Aria II. C32 glucose monomycolate purified from Rhodococcus equi was loaded onto CD1B tetramers. Library preparation used the immunoSEQ multiplex PCR assay. The table comes from immuneACCESS by way of TCRdb, which keeps in-frame sequences with V and J called. Part of the clones is missing from these tables; in studies checked, under half for an unresolved V gene and the rest for unknown reasons. For this sample the table gives 80,000 to 100,000 clones, of which approximately 90% were detected only once. The biggest ten clones account for less than 2.5% of the sample. Sequencing was performed on CD1b-GMM tetramer-negative cells sorted from PBMCs. This specimen's cell subset or site label, per the study, means: T cells not binding CD1B-GMM tetramer, sorted from same donor. These receptors came from an adult woman with latent tuberculosis.

The V gene is TRBV10-2, the J gene TRBJ1-1; a possible D gene is TRBD1 (5 bases). The CDR3 has 12 residues. The V gene lost 8 bases and the J gene lost 3 bases, with 10 bases spanning the gap. CDR1 and CDR2 from the germline V gene are WSHSY and SAAADI. The CDR3: CASGASYTEAFF. In DNA form, the CDR3 reads TGCGCCAGCGGGGCGAGTTACACTGAAGCTTTCTTT.

There are a few counts of this clone. The CDR3 region has the DNA TGTGCCACCGAAGACAGGGGCAGATTTAACACCATATATTTT. Encoded protein: CATEDRGRFNTIYF. This chain uses TRBV11-2 with TRBJ1-3, with 8 bases identical to TRBD1. Germline V gene sequence: CDR1 SGHAT, CDR2 FQNNGV. This CDR3 has 14 residues. V dropped 10 bases and J dropped 7; count of bases not matched to a gene: 12.

The chain uses TRBV4-2 and TRBJ2-1; 7 nucleotides align to TRBD1. The germline CDR1 and CDR2 sequences are LGHNA and YNFKEQ. V lost 6 bases, J lost 5 bases, and 7 bases stayed unmatched. This CDR3 comprises 14 residues. DNA for the CDR3: TGTGCCAGCAGGTTGACAGGGAACCACAATGAGCAGTTCTTC. This codes for CASRLTGNHNEQFF.

This chain uses TRBV10-2 with TRBJ2-1; no clear D. Trimming pared 3 bases from V and 8 bases from J, leaving 8 bases between. Per the germline V gene, CDR1 is WSHSY and CDR2 is SAAADI. The CDR3 totals 12 residues. The CDR3 sequence is CASSDSVHEQFF. The CDR3 DNA reads TGCGCCAGCAGTGATTCAGTCCATGAGCAGTTCTTC.

The V call is TRBV30, the J call TRBJ2-2; D perhaps matches TRBD1 (6 bases). The CDR3 spans 16 residues. Germline assignment: CDR1 GTSNPN and CDR2 SVGIG (reference sequence). V was trimmed by 2 bases and J by 6 bases, leaving 19 bases between them. The CDR3 bases are TGTGCCTGGAGTCCGTTGAGGCAGGGGCGAGCCGGGGAGCTGTTTTTT. It translates to CAWSPLRQGRAGELFF. Filled out from reference TRBV30 and TRBJ2-2, the complete variable domain reads SQTIHQWPATLVQPVGSPLSLECTVEGTSNPNLYWYRQAAGRGLQLLFYSVGIGQISSEVPQNLSASRPQDRQFILSSKKLLLSDSGFYLCAWSPLRQGRAGELFFGEGSRLTVL.

This clone was counted once. The chain employs TRBV2 and TRBJ1-5; 9 nucleotides align to TRBD1. Germline values: CDR1 SNHLY, CDR2 FYNNEI. The length of the CDR3 is 14 residues. The trim removed 4 bases at V and 7 bases at J, leaving 5 bases unmatched. As DNA, the CDR3 is TGTGCCAGCAGTGTCGAGGACAGGGGACAGCCCCAGCATTTT. This encodes CASSVEDRGQPQHF.

J is TRBJ2-5 and V is TRBV7-6; D is undetermined. V lost 0 bases to trimming and J lost 1 base, with 6 bases between them. The CDR3 has 14 amino acids. The V gene's germline CDR1 is SGHVS and CDR2 FNYEAQ. The CDR3 here is CASSLATGQETQYF. In nucleotides, the CDR3 is TGTGCCAGCAGCTTAGCGACGGGCCAAGAGACCCAGTACTTC.

The chain carries TRBV4-3 and TRBJ2-5, with 10 bases aligning to TRBD1. Per the germline V gene, CDR1 is LGHNA and CDR2 is YSLEER. V trimming: 8 bases; J trimming: 5 bases; junction bases outside the gene matches: 11. The CDR3 sequence is 15 residues long. The CDR3 nucleotides read TGCGCCAGCGCACCATCGACAGGGGGCCGGGAGACCCAGTACTTC. Encoded protein: CASAPSTGGRETQYF.

The genes are TRBV4-1 and TRBJ1-4; D unclear. CDR3 size: 16 residues. Trimming left V 0 bases short and J 7 bases short, with 15 bases between. Germline values: CDR1 MGHRA, CDR2 YSYEKL. The CDR3 is CASSQDIGVLREKLFF. The DNA for the CDR3 is TGCGCCAGCAGCCAAGATATTGGAGTTCTACGTGAAAAACTGTTTTTT.

Only a few counts were recorded for this clone. The CDR3 DNA is TGTGCCAGCAGTGACGGGAGGTACGAGCAGTACTTC. Its protein product is CASSDGRYEQYF. V is TRBV2 and J is TRBJ2-7, with 7 bases matching TRBD2. From germline, CDR1 is SNHLY and CDR2 FYNNEI. Trimming removed 3 bases from V and 4 bases from J; junction bases left unmatched: 0. The CDR3 totals 12 residues.

The V call is TRBV7-9, the J call TRBJ2-2, with TRBD1 matching over 8 bases. The CDR3 spans 14 residues. After removal of 4 bases from V and 7 bases from J, the junction contained 5 bases not matched to a gene. Per germline, CDR1 SEHNR and CDR2 FQNEAQ (reference sequence). The CDR3 here is CASSSDRGIGELFF. CDR3 DNA sequence: TGTGCCAGCAGCTCTGACAGGGGTATCGGGGAGCTGTTTTTT.